The rows below give T cell receptor beta chains drawn from one sample of a study of cytomegalovirus exposure and HLA in healthy donors. The data were produced by immunoSEQ multiplex PCR, yet TCRdb's version contains in-frame clones alone and is incomplete. This table holds 180,000 or so clones, approximately 86% found once. Sequences were obtained from PBMCs. The receptor set was obtained from a man between 18 and 35 years old in good health and CMV-seropositive. Each CDR3 is given without its conserved first and last residue. The D gene is left open where the match is weak. Only some rows state a clone size, as once, few, many or a class for expanded clones.

>TRBV27|-|TRBJ1-2|-
ASSLLFEKAGDGYT
>TRBV13|-|TRBJ1-2|few
ASSLGRPLDGYT
>TRBV15|TRBD2|TRBJ2-5|-
ATSRDLGGGETQY
>TRBV20-1|TRBD1|TRBJ2-1|-
SARGQGQGF
>TRBV7-9|-|TRBJ1-1|once
ASSYTGGEWTEAF
>TRBV18|TRBD1|TRBJ1-4|-
ASSPRRGPNEKLF
>TRBV11-2|-|TRBJ1-1|-
ASSLYQAAEAF
>TRBV6-1|-|TRBJ1-2|-
ASTRGHDYGYT
>TRBV4-2|-|TRBJ1-1|-
ASSQKTTNTEAF
>TRBV5-1|TRBD1|TRBJ2-3|-
ASSLGTALNTQY
>TRBV19|-|TRBJ2-3|-
ASSPRPGTDTQY
>TRBV7-9|TRBD2|TRBJ2-1|-
ATKTSGTYNEQF
>TRBV12-1|-|TRBJ2-7|few
ASSFGTSGGPTYEQY
>TRBV7-2|-|TRBJ2-7|-
ASSWPGYEQY
>TRBV18|TRBD1|TRBJ1-2|-
ASSIGTANFNYGYT
>TRBV29-1|TRBD1|TRBJ1-5|-
SVGGTGEQPQH
>TRBV5-6|TRBD1|TRBJ1-5|-
ASSLGGQAQH
>TRBV27|TRBD1|TRBJ2-7|many
ASSLMMGQGYEQY
>TRBV4-3|TRBD1|TRBJ1-2|-
ASSRKRRTGSSRGYGYT
>TRBV7-6|-|TRBJ2-2|-
ASSLVLTGELF
>TRBV9|-|TRBJ1-2|once
ASSVGGGPYGYT
>TRBV18|TRBD1|TRBJ1-5|-
ASSADRAEPQH
>TRBV6-5|-|TRBJ1-1|few
ASSQGPGTEAF
>TRBV30|-|TRBJ2-1|-
AWNRGRVRGSYNEQF
>TRBV7-2|-|TRBJ1-1|-
ASSGRLKNTEAF
>TRBV11-2|-|TRBJ2-5|-
ASSLDPRVETQY
>TRBV29-1|-|TRBJ1-1|-
SVDSPNTEAF
>TRBV9|-|TRBJ1-3|-
ASSTDGGTGNTIY
>TRBV4-1|-|TRBJ2-7|-
ASSQDAYEQY
>TRBV27|TRBD1|TRBJ2-2|-
ASARGDRDTGELF